Listed below are T cell receptor beta chains from one sample, sequenced in a study of blood T cell repertoires in COVID-19. The protocol was immunoSEQ multiplex PCR, while the TCRdb copy is restricted to in-frame clones and leaves out a portion. Of a few hundred thousand clones detected, roughly nine tenths appear once; the ten largest clones hold roughly 2.4%. The material sequenced was peripheral blood. The receptors stem from a woman between 45 and 60 years old with acute or convalescent COVID-19. CDR3s include the opening cysteine and the closing phenylalanine or tryptophan. The D gene is left open where the match is weak. Expanded clones are given a class, and other clones once, few, many or no size at all.

-	-	TRBV7-9	TRBJ1-1	TGTGCCAGCAGCTTAGTGGTCAGGGGGAACACTGAAGCTTTCTTT	CASSLVVRGNTEAFF
TRBD2	-	TRBV27	TRBJ2-7	TGTGCCAGCAGTTTCCTAGCGGGAGTCGATGAGCAGTACTTC	CASSFLAGVDEQYF
TRBD1	few	TRBV10-3	TRBJ1-2	TGTGCCATCAGGGGACAGCCTGACAACTATGGCTACACCTTC	CAIRGQPDNYGYTF
TRBD1	-	TRBV4-1	TRBJ2-7	TGCGCCAGCAGCCAGGACAGGGGGCAGTACGAGCAGTACTTC	CASSQDRGQYEQYF
TRBD1	-	TRBV5-1	TRBJ2-1	TGCGCCAGCAGCTTGTCGGGACAGGGGAGTGAGCAGTTCTTC	CASSLSGQGSEQFF
TRBD2	-	TRBV19	TRBJ2-7	TGTGCCAGTAGTATAGCACCAGCGGGAGTCCACGAGCAGTACTTC	CASSIAPAGVHEQYF
TRBD2	-	TRBV18	TRBJ2-3	TGTGCCAGCTCCCCAGGGCTAGCGGGGGGACGCCGCACAGATACGCAGTATTTT	CASSPGLAGGRRTDTQYF
TRBD1	-	TRBV11-2	TRBJ1-5	TGTGCCAGCAGCTTAGGGACAGGAGACCTCAATCAGCCCCAGCATTTT	CASSLGTGDLNQPQHF
-	-	TRBV7-9	TRBJ2-5	TGTGCCAGCAGGTCACAGGGCCAAGAGACCCAGTACTTC	CASRSQGQETQYF
TRBD1	-	TRBV11-3	TRBJ2-2	TGTGCCAGCAGCCCCCCCCCGAGGGGGCTGGTGACCGGGGAGCTGTTTTTT	CASSPPPRGLVTGELFF
-	-	TRBV19	TRBJ2-7	TGTGCCAGTAGTAGTTCACGACGGGATTTCTACGAGCAGTACTTC	CASSSSRRDFYEQYF
TRBD1	-	TRBV19	TRBJ1-2	TGTGCCAGTAGTATGGAAACAGGGGTTCCGTATGGCTACACCTTC	CASSMETGVPYGYTF
TRBD1	-	TRBV10-3	TRBJ1-1	TGTGCCATCAGTGAGTCGATAAGGGGACAGTCGAACACTGAAGCTTTCTTT	CAISESIRGQSNTEAFF
-	once	TRBV12-3/TRBV12-4	TRBJ1-2	TGTGCCAGCAGTTTATTGGGGGCCTATGGCTACACCTTC	CASSLLGAYGYTF
TRBD2	few	TRBV10-3	TRBJ2-3	TGTGCCATCAGGGAGACTAGCGGGGAGTTAGAGGGCACAGATACGCAGTATTTT	CAIRETSGELEGTDTQYF
-	-	TRBV7-2	TRBJ2-5	TGTGCCAGCAGCTTGTGGGAGGTAGAGACCCAGTACTTC	CASSLWEVETQYF
-	-	TRBV27	TRBJ1-1	TGTGCCTCCGGGCAGGGGAGCACTGAAGCTTTCTTT	CASGQGSTEAFF
-	-	TRBV30	TRBJ2-1	TGTGCCTGGCGTCCGAGCTCCTACAATGAGCAGTTCTTC	CAWRPSSYNEQFF
TRBD1	once	TRBV11-3	TRBJ1-6	TGTGCCAGCAGCTCCGACAGGGTATGGGGTAATTCACCCCTCCACTTT	CASSSDRVWGNSPLHF
-	-	TRBV27	TRBJ1-6	TGTGCCAGCCGACAGTATAATTCACCCCTCCACTTT	CASRQYNSPLHF
-	-	TRBV29-1	TRBJ1-1	TGCAGCGTTGATGGAAAAGGGGTAACAGGGACTGAAGCTTTCTTT	CSVDGKGVTGTEAFF
TRBD2	once	TRBV19	TRBJ2-7	TGTGCCAGTAGTATGCTAGCGGAAGACTACGAGCAGTACTTC	CASSMLAEDYEQYF
TRBD1	many	TRBV6-5	TRBJ1-3	TGTGCCAGCAGACCCCCGACAGGGCTTGGAAACACCATATATTTT	CASRPPTGLGNTIYF
TRBD1	-	TRBV27	TRBJ1-3	TGTGCCAGCAGTTCCTGGGACAGCTCTGGAAACACCATATATTTT	CASSSWDSSGNTIYF
TRBD1	once	TRBV10-3	TRBJ2-3	TGTGCCATCAGTGGGGGACAGAAGGCTTCCACAGATACGCAGTATTTT	CAISGGQKASTDTQYF
TRBD2	-	TRBV3-1/TRBV3-2	TRBJ2-7	TGTGCCAGCAGCCCGGGACTAGCGGCCTACGAGCAGTACTTC	CASSPGLAAYEQYF
TRBD1	-	TRBV10-3	TRBJ1-3	TGTGCCATCAGTAAACAGGGGTTTTCTGGAAACACCATATATTTT	CAISKQGFSGNTIYF
-	once	TRBV12-3/TRBV12-4	TRBJ1-1	TGTGCCAGCACCGAGGGAGGGAGGGCTGAAGCTTTCTTT	CASTEGGRAEAFF
-	-	TRBV5-1	TRBJ1-1	TGCGCCAGCAGCTTCCTCACCGGGGACACTGAAGCTTTCTTT	CASSFLTGDTEAFF
-	-	TRBV5-6	TRBJ1-3	TGTGCCAGCAGCTTACGGGACACCAACATATATTTT	CASSLRDTNIYF
TRBD2	-	TRBV7-8	TRBJ2-3	TGTGCCAGCAGCTTGTTTGGCCTAGCGGGAGGGGGGGCCACAGATACGCAGTATTTT	CASSLFGLAGGGATDTQYF
-	-	TRBV7-9	TRBJ2-5	TGTGCCAGCAGCTTTGGGCTACGTGGGACCCAGTACTTC	CASSFGLRGTQYF
TRBD1	-	TRBV24-1	TRBJ2-5	TGTGCCACCAGTGATAGCACAGGGGCACAAGAGACCCAGTACTTC	CATSDSTGAQETQYF
TRBD2	-	TRBV24-1	TRBJ2-1	TGTGCCACCAGTGGTCGAGCGGGAGGGGGCAATGAGCAGTTCTTC	CATSGRAGGGNEQFF
-	-	TRBV6-5	TRBJ1-1	TGTGCCAGCAGACTTCAGGGGAACACTGAAGCTTTCTTT	CASRLQGNTEAFF
TRBD2	-	TRBV29-1	TRBJ2-7	TGCAGCGTTCAACTAGCGGGTGACTGGGAGCAGTACTTC	CSVQLAGDWEQYF
TRBD1	-	TRBV20-1	TRBJ1-2	TGCAGTGCCGGGACAGACTATGGCTACACCTTC	CSAGTDYGYTF
-	-	TRBV7-2	TRBJ2-2	TGTGCCAGCAGCTTAGGTCTTTTCACCGGGGAGCTGTTTTTT	CASSLGLFTGELFF
TRBD2	-	TRBV6-5	TRBJ2-7	TGTGCCAGCATGCCAGCGGGGGGCCCCTACGAGCAGTACTTC	CASMPAGGPYEQYF